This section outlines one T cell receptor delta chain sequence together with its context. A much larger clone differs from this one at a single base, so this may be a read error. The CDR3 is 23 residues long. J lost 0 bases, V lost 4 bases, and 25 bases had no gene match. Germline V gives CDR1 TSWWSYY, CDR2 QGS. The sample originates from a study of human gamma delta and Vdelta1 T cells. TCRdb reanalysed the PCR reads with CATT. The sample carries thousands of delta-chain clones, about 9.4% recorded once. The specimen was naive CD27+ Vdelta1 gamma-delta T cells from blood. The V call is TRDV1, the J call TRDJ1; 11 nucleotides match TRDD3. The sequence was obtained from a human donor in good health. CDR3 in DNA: TGTGCTCTTGGGGTCCCGCCCGGTCGCAAACCACTGGGGGATAGGAAGTACACCGATAAACTCATCTTT. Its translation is CALGVPPGRKPLGDRKYTDKLIF.